The 31 T cell receptor beta chains given below trace back to one sample, sequenced in a study of control samples from healthy donors and cancer patients. Method: immunoSEQ multiplex PCR; TCRdb's copy keeps in-frame clones and lacks some. Among approximately 120,000 clones listed, about 89% were seen once. Sequences were obtained from blood. These receptors all come from a man between 60 and 75 years old in good health.

The CDR3 is CASSDRAQMNTEAFF. The CDR3, as DNA: TGTGCCAGCAGTGACCGAGCACAGATGAACACTGAAGCTTTCTTT. J is TRBJ1-1 and V is TRBV6-1; D unclear. Between the trimmed V and J ends, which lost 3 bases and 0 bases, there was a span of 11 bases. Germline V gene sequence: CDR1 MNHNS, CDR2 SASEGT. CDR3 size: 15 residues.

V is TRBV11-2 and J is TRBJ1-1; D not resolved. The germline CDR1 and CDR2 sequences are SGHAT and FQNNGV. The CDR3 has 14 residues. Trimming shortened V by 5 bases and J by 1 base, and 11 bases separated the two germline ends. The CDR3 protein is CASSPPVANTEAFF. The DNA of the CDR3 is TGTGCCAGCAGCCCTCCGGTAGCGAACACTGAAGCTTTCTTT.

The chain carries TRBV14 and TRBJ2-7; D ambiguous. Germline V CDR1 and CDR2: SGHDN, FVKESK. V was trimmed by 3 bases and J by 4 bases, leaving 10 bases between them. This CDR3 is 13 amino acids long. CDR3 amino acids: CASSQGIGYEQYF. The CDR3 coding sequence is TGTGCCAGCAGCCAGGGGATCGGGTACGAGCAGTACTTC. Together with reference TRBV14 and TRBJ2-7, the CDR3 gives the full variable domain: EAGVTQFPSHSVIEKGQTVTLRCDPISGHDNLYWYRRVMGKEIKFLLHFVKESKQDESGMPNNRFLAERTGGTYSTLKVQPAELEDSGVYFCASSQGIGYEQYFGPGTRLTVT.

CDR3 loop: CASSEFSRSSTDTQYF. The CDR3 region has the DNA TGTGCCAGCAGTGAATTTAGCAGGTCTAGCACAGATACGCAGTATTTT. V gene TRBV25-1 combines with J gene TRBJ2-3; D is unclear. CDR3 length equals 16 residues. Germline CDR1 MGHDK, CDR2 SYGVNS. Trimming removed 1 base at V and 0 bases at J, with 11 bases between.

This clone was recorded once. The V gene is TRBV15, the J gene TRBJ1-5; tentatively, D is TRBD1 (6 bases). CDR3 length: 14 amino acids. Germline V CDR1 and CDR2: LNHNV, YYDKDF (reference sequence). V lost 8 bases to trimming and J lost 2 bases, with 13 bases between them. The chain's CDR3 is CATSDSLGNQPQHF. The DNA for the CDR3 is TGTGCCACCTCGGACAGTTTGGGCAATCAGCCCCAGCATTTT.

Turning to this clone: The identical CDR3 is also encoded by other nucleotide sequences in the sample. This chain joins TRBV15 and TRBJ1-1, with no clear D. Trimming took 0 bases from V and 2 from J, leaving 4 bases between them. This CDR3 comprises 13 residues. In germline, CDR1 is LNHNV, CDR2 YYDKDF (reference sequence). CDR3 nucleotides: TGTGCCACCAGCAGAGAAGCAAACACTGAAGCTTTCTTT. As protein: CATSREANTEAFF. The full variable domain, its missing parts supplied by reference TRBV15 and TRBJ1-1, is DAMVIQNPRYQVTQFGKPVTLSCSQTLNHNVMYWYQQKSSQAPKLLFHYYDKDFNNEADTPDNFQSRRPNTSFCFLDIRSPGLGDTAMYLCATSREANTEAFFGQGTRLTVV.

This clone was seen only once. V usage is TRBV3-1 (or the pseudogene TRBV3-2) and J usage is TRBJ1-5; D ambiguous. Germline V CDR1 and CDR2: LGHDT, YNNKEL (reference sequence). Trimming shortened V by 1 base and J by 3 bases, and 7 bases separated the two germline ends. The CDR3 contains 14 residues. This CDR3 is CASSQGTDNQPQHF. CDR3 nucleotide sequence: TGTGCCAGCAGCCAAGGGACCGACAATCAGCCCCAGCATTTT.

The gene calls are TRBV28 and TRBJ1-4, with D possibly TRBD1 on 6 matching bases. Trimming stripped 6 bases from V and 5 bases from J, with 13 bases between. CDR3 length: 14 residues. The germline V gene has CDR1 MDHEN and CDR2 SYDVKM. CDR3 nucleotides: TGTGCCAGCAGAATTCAAGGGGGGAATGAAAAACTGTTTTTT. Its translation is CASRIQGGNEKLFF.

This clone was recorded a few times. This sequence joins TRBV7-2 and TRBJ2-2; D is ambiguous. The CDR3 loop spans 14 amino acids. Germline V gene sequence: CDR1 SGHTA, CDR2 FQGNSA. V was trimmed by 1 base and J by 0 bases, leaving 3 bases between them. CDR3 protein: CASSLGANTGELFF. In DNA, the CDR3 is TGTGCCAGCAGCTTAGGGGCGAACACCGGGGAGCTGTTTTTT. Variable domain in full (rest from reference TRBV7-2 and TRBJ2-2): GAGVSQSPSNKVTEKGKDVELRCDPISGHTALYWYRQSLGQGLEFLIYFQGNSAPDKSGLPSDRFSAERTGGSVSTLTIQRTQQEDSAVYLCASSLGANTGELFFGEGSRLTVL.

The CDR3 DNA follows: TGTGCCAGCAGCCAAGGACAGGGAGCGACCCAGTACTTC. It translates to CASSQGQGATQYF. The gene calls are TRBV3-1 (or the pseudogene TRBV3-2) and TRBJ2-5; 7 bases are shared with TRBD1. The germline V gene has CDR1 LGHDT and CDR2 YNNKEL (reference sequence). The trim removed 1 base at V and 7 bases at J, leaving 3 bases unmatched. The CDR3 has 13 residues.

The chain couples TRBV7-9 to TRBJ1-2; unclear D gene. Trimming removed 5 bases from V and 0 bases from J, with 10 bases in between. The CDR3 is 14 residues long. Germline CDR1 is SEHNR and CDR2 is FQNEAQ (reference sequence). In DNA form, the CDR3 reads TGTGCCAGCAGCCTCAGAAGATCTAACTATGGCTACACCTTC. Its protein is CASSLRRSNYGYTF.

This rearrangement joins TRBV3-1 (or the pseudogene TRBV3-2) to TRBJ2-1, with 10 bases that match TRBD2. Germline V CDR1 and CDR2: LGHDT, YNNKEL (reference sequence). Trimming at V came to 0 bases and at J to 5 bases, leaving 7 bases not matched to a gene. This CDR3 contains 17 residues. CDR3 DNA: TGTGCCAGCAGCCAAGATCGGGACCTAGCGGGGGACAATGAGCAGTTCTTC. Protein: CASSQDRDLAGDNEQFF.

This sequence joins TRBV9 and TRBJ2-3; TRBD2 agrees at 9 bases. From germline, CDR1 is SGDLS and CDR2 YYNGEE. The J segment lost 10 bases and the V segment lost 2 bases, leaving 11 bases of the junction unmatched. The CDR3 loop spans 15 amino acids. The CDR3: CASSVSVNLAGAQYF. The CDR3 bases are TGTGCCAGCAGCGTTTCCGTAAACTTAGCGGGGGCGCAGTATTTT. The complete variable domain, with remaining parts taken from reference TRBV9 and TRBJ2-3, reads DSGVTQTPKHLITATGQRVTLRCSPRSGDLSVYWYQQSLDQGLQFLIQYYNGEERAKGNILERFSAQQFPDLHSELNLSSLELGDSALYFCASSVSVNLAGAQYFGPGTRLTVL.

The genes are TRBV19 and TRBJ2-3; weak D call: TRBD1 (6 bases). The CDR3 runs to 15 residues. In germline, CDR1 is LNHDA, CDR2 SQIVND (reference sequence). V was cut by 6 bases and J by 5 bases, with 18 bases left in between. CDR3 residues: CASSLGARGVDTQYF. The CDR3 nucleotides read TGTGCCAGTAGCCTCGGAGCCAGGGGCGTAGATACGCAGTATTTT.

This chain connects TRBV27 to TRBJ2-1; D unresolved. CDR3 length equals 16 residues. CDR1 is MNHEY, CDR2 SMNVEV, per germline (reference sequence). V dropped 5 bases and J dropped 2 bases, with 16 bases sitting between them. In nucleotides, the CDR3 is TGTGCCAGCAGTCCCGCGGACGGACGGACCTACAATGAGCAGTTCTTC. Its translation: CASSPADGRTYNEQFF.

The chain carries TRBV30 and TRBJ1-4; D is perhaps TRBD1 (6 bases). Trimming took 5 bases from V and 0 from J, leaving 25 bases between them. The CDR3 has 19 amino acids. Germline CDR1 reads GTSNPN; CDR2 reads SVGIG (reference sequence). The CDR3 loop is CAWSPFGQGLYPTNEKLFF. CDR3 in DNA: TGTGCCTGGTCCCCTTTTGGGCAGGGGCTATATCCAACTAATGAAAAACTGTTTTTT.

This chain uses TRBV28 with TRBJ2-1, with 9 bases matching TRBD2. This CDR3 comprises 14 residues. The trim removed 5 bases at V and 9 bases at J, leaving 8 bases unmatched. Germline V gene sequence: CDR1 MDHEN, CDR2 SYDVKM. The CDR3 DNA reads as TGTGCCAGCAGTCAGCGGGGGGCCGGACGTGAGCAGTTCTTC. It codes for CASSQRGAGREQFF. The whole variable domain, remainder taken from reference TRBV28 and TRBJ2-1, is DVKVTQSSRYLVKRTGEKVFLECVQDMDHENMFWYRQDPGLGLRLIYFSYDVKMKEKGDIPEGYSVSREKKERFSLILESASTNQTSMYLCASSQRGAGREQFFGPGTRLTVL.

The V call is TRBV5-1, the J call TRBJ1-1; D remains ambiguous. CDR1 is SGHRS and CDR2 is YFSETQ in the germline V gene. The CDR3 runs to 14 residues. V lost 0 bases and J lost 6, with 12 bases in between. CDR3 protein: CASSLEGSRPEAFF. For the CDR3, the DNA is TGCGCCAGCAGCTTGGAAGGCAGCCGCCCTGAAGCTTTCTTT.

This clone has more than one count but fewer than ten. V usage is TRBV28 and J usage is TRBJ2-2; TRBD1 matches at 8 bases. Trimming cost V 11 bases and J 2 bases; bases outside gene matches: 7. The CDR3 has 14 amino acids. CDR1 and CDR2 from the germline V gene are MDHEN and SYDVKM. CDR3 protein: CASHRGVNTGELFF. Here the CDR3 DNA reads TGTGCCTCCCACAGGGGGGTAAACACCGGGGAGCTGTTTTTT.

The chain carries TRBV28 and TRBJ1-2, with D uncertain. CDR1 MDHEN and CDR2 SYDVKM come from the germline V gene. V was clipped by 5 bases and J by 8 bases, with 24 bases between them. CDR3 length: 16 amino acids. The CDR3 DNA reads TGTGCCAGCAGTCCTTATAAAGCAGACCGACTTGAGGGCTACACCTTC. It yields the protein CASSPYKADRLEGYTF.

V usage is TRBV5-1 and J usage is TRBJ1-6; a weak D match, TRBD1 (5 bases). V was cut by 4 bases and J by 6 bases, with 14 bases left in between. The germline CDR1 and CDR2 sequences are SGHRS and YFSETQ. The CDR3 is made up of 15 amino acids. The DNA of the CDR3 is TGCGCCAGCAGCGTGGGGGTATCGGGTAATTCACCCCTCCACTTT. This translates into CASSVGVSGNSPLHF. Variable domain in full (rest from reference TRBV5-1 and TRBJ1-6): KAGVTQTPRYLIKTRGQQVTLSCSPISGHRSVSWYQQTPGQGLQFLFEYFSETQRNKGNFPGRFSGRQFSNSRSEMNVSTLELGDSALYLCASSVGVSGNSPLHFGNGTRLTVT.

The rearrangement joins TRBV19 to TRBJ2-7; D is perhaps TRBD2 (5 bases). Per germline, CDR1 LNHDA and CDR2 SQIVND (reference sequence). This CDR3 spans 11 amino acids. V was clipped by 6 bases and J by 7 bases, with 10 bases between them. DNA of the CDR3: TGTGCCAGTAGCCTTGGCGGGGAGCAGTACTTC. Its translation: CASSLGGEQYF.

This chain connects TRBV16 to TRBJ1-1; 7 nucleotides line up with TRBD1. Unmatched junction bases numbered 7, after V lost 2 bases and J lost 7 bases. This CDR3 is built from 14 residues. Looked up from germline, CDR1 is KGHSY and CDR2 is FQNENV. The CDR3 DNA follows: TGTGCCAGCAGCCAAAACAGGGGATCGGGTGAAGCTTTCTTT. This translates into CASSQNRGSGEAFF.

This chain connects TRBV7-2 to TRBJ2-1; D ambiguous. Germline lookup yields CDR1 SGHTA and CDR2 FQGNSA. The V end lost 1 base, the J end lost 2 bases, and 9 bases lay between the germline ends. The CDR3 is made up of 15 amino acids. CDR3 sequence reads: CASSLGGQTYNEQFF. CDR3 nucleotides: TGTGCCAGCAGCTTAGGAGGCCAGACCTACAATGAGCAGTTCTTC.

The count of this clone is one. The rearrangement joins TRBV19 to TRBJ2-2; 7 nucleotides match TRBD2. The germline V gene has CDR1 LNHDA and CDR2 SQIVND (reference sequence). This CDR3 region has 14 residues. Trimming at V came to 8 bases and at J to 6 bases, leaving 9 bases not matched to a gene. The CDR3 DNA is TGTGCCAGTTCCCGCGGGGGAGGCGCCGGGGAGCTGTTTTTT. Translated, it gives CASSRGGGAGELFF.

The chain links TRBV19 to TRBJ1-4, with D unresolved. The CDR3 consists of 14 residues. The V gene lost 6 bases and the J gene lost 4 bases, with 12 bases spanning the gap. Germline V CDR1 and CDR2: LNHDA, SQIVND (reference sequence). In DNA, the CDR3 is TGTGCCAGTAGCCCCGGACGGGTTAATGAAAAACTGTTTTTT. This sequence encodes CASSPGRVNEKLFF. Combining the CDR3 with reference TRBV19 and TRBJ1-4 gives the whole variable domain DGGITQSPKYLFRKEGQNVTLSCEQNLNHDAMYWYRQDPGQGLRLIYYSQIVNDFQKGDIAEGYSVSREKKESFPLTVTSAQKNPTAFYLCASSPGRVNEKLFFGSGTQLSVL.

The chain is built from TRBV5-4 and TRBJ1-3; no clear D. The CDR3 runs 12 residues. V was cut by 5 bases and J by 4 bases, with 7 bases left in between. CDR1 and CDR2 from the germline V gene are SGHNT and YYREEE (reference sequence). The CDR3 nucleotides are TGTGCCAGCAGGGGCGTGGGAAACACCATATATTTT. Translation gives CASRGVGNTIYF. Full variable domain (rest looked up from reference TRBV5-4 and TRBJ1-3): ETGVTQSPTHLIKTRGQQVTLRCSSQSGHNTVSWYQQALGQGPQFIFQYYREEENGRGNFPPRFSGLQFPNYSSELNVNALELDDSALYLCASRGVGNTIYFGEGSWLTVV.

The chain is built from TRBV4-1 and TRBJ1-5, with D unclear. Trimming stripped 0 bases from V and 2 bases from J, with 11 bases between. CDR3 length equals 16 residues. Germline CDR1 is MGHRA and CDR2 is YSYEKL. The CDR3 sequence is CASSQDLGIGNQPQHF. The CDR3 coding sequence is TGCGCCAGCAGCCAAGATTTGGGGATAGGCAATCAGCCCCAGCATTTT.

This chain joins TRBV28 and TRBJ1-5, with TRBD1 matching 7 bases. The J segment lost 7 bases and the V segment lost 6 bases, leaving 12 bases of the junction unmatched. The germline CDR1 and CDR2 sequences are MDHEN and SYDVKM. The CDR3 is 15 residues long. CDR3 coding DNA: TGTGCCAGCAGCCGACGACAGGGTAGGGGCCAGCCCCAGCATTTT. Translated, it gives CASSRRQGRGQPQHF.

As regards this clone: This CDR3 is also generated by other DNA sequences in the sample. V and J are TRBV28 and TRBJ2-7; weak D call: TRBD1 (6 bases). The germline V gene has CDR1 MDHEN and CDR2 SYDVKM. This CDR3 contains 15 residues. Trimming took 6 bases from V and 1 from J, leaving 16 bases between them. Written as DNA, the CDR3 is TGTGCCAGCAGCCCCCCCGGGACATTATCCTACGAGCAGTACTTC. Protein sequence: CASSPPGTLSYEQYF.

V usage is TRBV18 and J usage is TRBJ2-4; 13 bases are a match to TRBD2. CDR1 KGHSH and CDR2 LQKENI come from the germline V gene. The CDR3 extends over 19 amino acids. The trim removed 0 bases at V and 1 base at J, leaving 6 bases unmatched. This CDR3 reads CASSPPGLAGAVAKNIQYF. CDR3 DNA: TGTGCCAGCTCACCACCCGGACTAGCGGGGGCGGTCGCCAAAAACATTCAGTACTTC.